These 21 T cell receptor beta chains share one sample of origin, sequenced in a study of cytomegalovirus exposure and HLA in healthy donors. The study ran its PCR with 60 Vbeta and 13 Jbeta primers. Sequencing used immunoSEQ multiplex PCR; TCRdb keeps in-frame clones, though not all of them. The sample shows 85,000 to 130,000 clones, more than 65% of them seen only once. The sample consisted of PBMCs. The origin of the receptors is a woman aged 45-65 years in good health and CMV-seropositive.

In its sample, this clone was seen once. The CDR3 here is CASSVGIQDYEQYF. CDR3 bases: TGTGCCAGCAGCGTAGGTATACAGGACTACGAGCAGTACTTC. The V and J genes are TRBV9 and TRBJ2-7; TRBD1 might be the D (5 bases). In germline, CDR1 is SGDLS, CDR2 YYNGEE. V was shortened by 0 bases and J by 3 bases, with 10 bases between the two germline ends. The CDR3 is 14 residues long.

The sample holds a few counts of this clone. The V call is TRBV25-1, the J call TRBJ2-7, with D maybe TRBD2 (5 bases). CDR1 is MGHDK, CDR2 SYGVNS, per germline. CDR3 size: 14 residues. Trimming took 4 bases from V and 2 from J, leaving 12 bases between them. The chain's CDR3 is CASSAPGIPYEQYF. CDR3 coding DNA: TGTGCCAGCAGTGCTCCGGGGATTCCCTACGAGCAGTACTTC.

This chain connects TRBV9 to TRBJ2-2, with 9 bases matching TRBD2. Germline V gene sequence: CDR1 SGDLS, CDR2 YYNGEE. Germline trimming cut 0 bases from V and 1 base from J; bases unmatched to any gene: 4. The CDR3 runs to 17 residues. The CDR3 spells CASSVALAGVNTGELFF. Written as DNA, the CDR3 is TGTGCCAGCAGCGTAGCCTTAGCGGGGGTGAACACCGGGGAGCTGTTTTTT.

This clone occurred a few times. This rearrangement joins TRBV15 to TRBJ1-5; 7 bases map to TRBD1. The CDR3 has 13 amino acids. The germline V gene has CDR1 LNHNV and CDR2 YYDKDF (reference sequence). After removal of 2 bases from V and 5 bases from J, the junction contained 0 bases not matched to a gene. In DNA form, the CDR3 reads TGTGCCACCAGCAGACAGGGGGATCAGCCCCAGCATTTT. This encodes CATSRQGDQPQHF.

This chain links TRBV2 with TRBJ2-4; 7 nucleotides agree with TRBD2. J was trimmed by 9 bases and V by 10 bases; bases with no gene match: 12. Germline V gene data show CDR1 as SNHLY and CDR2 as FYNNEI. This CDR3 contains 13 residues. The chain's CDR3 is CATQGLVSGIQYF. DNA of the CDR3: TGTGCCACTCAAGGACTAGTCAGTGGCATTCAGTACTTC.

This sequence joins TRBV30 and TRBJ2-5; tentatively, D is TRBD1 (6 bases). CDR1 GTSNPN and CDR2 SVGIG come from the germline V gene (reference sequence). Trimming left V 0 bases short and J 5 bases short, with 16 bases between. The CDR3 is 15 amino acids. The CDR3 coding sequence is TGTGCCTGGAGTGTACAGATGGGGGCTGGGGAGACCCAGTACTTC. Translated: CAWSVQMGAGETQYF.

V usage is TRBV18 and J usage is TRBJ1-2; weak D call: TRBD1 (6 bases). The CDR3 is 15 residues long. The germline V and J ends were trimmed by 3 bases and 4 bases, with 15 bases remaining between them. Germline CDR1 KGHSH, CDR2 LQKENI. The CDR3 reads CASSPPGQNIYGYTF. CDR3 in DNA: TGTGCCAGCTCACCCCCCGGACAGAACATCTATGGCTACACCTTC. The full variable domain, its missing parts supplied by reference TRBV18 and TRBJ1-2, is NAGVMQNPRHLVRRRGQEARLRCSPMKGHSHVYWYRQLPEEGLKFMVYLQKENIIDESGMPKERFSAEFPKEGPSILRIQQVVRGDSAAYFCASSPPGQNIYGYTFGSGTRLTVV.

CDR3 region: CASSPGFSGNTIYF. The CDR3 DNA is TGTGCCAGCAGCCCCGGGTTCTCTGGAAACACCATATATTTT. The rearrangement joins TRBV7-3 to TRBJ1-3, with unresolved D. This CDR3 has 14 residues. V lost 5 bases and J lost 0, with 8 bases in between. Germline assignment: CDR1 SGHTA and CDR2 FQGTGA.

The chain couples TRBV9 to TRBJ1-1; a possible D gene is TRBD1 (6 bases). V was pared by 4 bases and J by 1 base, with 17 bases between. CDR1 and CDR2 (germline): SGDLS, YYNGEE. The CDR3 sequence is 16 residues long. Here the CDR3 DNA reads TGTGCCAGCAGCCCTCTTTGGGGGCACGAGAACACTGAAGCTTTCTTT. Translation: CASSPLWGHENTEAFF.

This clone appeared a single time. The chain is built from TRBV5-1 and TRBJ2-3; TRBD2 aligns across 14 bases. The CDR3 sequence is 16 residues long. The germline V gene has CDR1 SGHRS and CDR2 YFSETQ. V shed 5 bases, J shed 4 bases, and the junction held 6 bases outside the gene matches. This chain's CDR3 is CASRPPGLAGADTQYF. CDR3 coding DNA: TGCGCCAGCAGACCTCCGGGACTAGCGGGGGCAGATACGCAGTATTTT. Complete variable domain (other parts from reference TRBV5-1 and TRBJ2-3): KAGVTQTPRYLIKTRGQQVTLSCSPISGHRSVSWYQQTPGQGLQFLFEYFSETQRNKGNFPGRFSGRQFSNSRSEMNVSTLELGDSALYLCASRPPGLAGADTQYFGPGTRLTVL.

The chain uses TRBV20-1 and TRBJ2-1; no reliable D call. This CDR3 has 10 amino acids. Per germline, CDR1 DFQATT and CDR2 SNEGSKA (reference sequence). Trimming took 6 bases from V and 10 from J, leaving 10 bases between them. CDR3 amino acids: CSARLREQFF. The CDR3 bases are TGCAGTGCGCGATTGCGGGAGCAGTTCTTC.

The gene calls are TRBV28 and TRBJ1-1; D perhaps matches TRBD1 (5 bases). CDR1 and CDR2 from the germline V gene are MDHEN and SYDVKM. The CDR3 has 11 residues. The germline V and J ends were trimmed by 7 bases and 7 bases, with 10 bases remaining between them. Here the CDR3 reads CASNGRGEAFF. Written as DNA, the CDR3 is TGTGCCAGCAATGGAAGGGGTGAAGCTTTCTTT.

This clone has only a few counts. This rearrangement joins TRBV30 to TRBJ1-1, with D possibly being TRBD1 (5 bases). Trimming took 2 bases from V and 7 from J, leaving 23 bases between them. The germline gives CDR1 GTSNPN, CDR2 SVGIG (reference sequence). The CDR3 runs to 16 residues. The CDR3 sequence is CAWSPPTYGGFGEAFF. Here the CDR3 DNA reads TGTGCCTGGAGTCCTCCCACATATGGGGGGTTCGGTGAAGCTTTCTTT.

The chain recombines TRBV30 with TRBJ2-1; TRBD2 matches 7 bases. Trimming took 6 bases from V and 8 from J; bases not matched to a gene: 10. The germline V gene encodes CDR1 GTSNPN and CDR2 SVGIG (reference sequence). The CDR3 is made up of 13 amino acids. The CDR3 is CACPRSLAHEQFF. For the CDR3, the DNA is TGTGCCTGCCCCAGATCACTAGCGCATGAGCAGTTCTTC.

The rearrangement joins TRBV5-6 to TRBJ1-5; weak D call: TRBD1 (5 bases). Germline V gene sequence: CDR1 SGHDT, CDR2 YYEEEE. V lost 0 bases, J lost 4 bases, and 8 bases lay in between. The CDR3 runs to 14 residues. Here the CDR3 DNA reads TGTGCCAGCAGCTTGGTAGGGGTGAATCAGCCCCAGCATTTT. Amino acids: CASSLVGVNQPQHF.

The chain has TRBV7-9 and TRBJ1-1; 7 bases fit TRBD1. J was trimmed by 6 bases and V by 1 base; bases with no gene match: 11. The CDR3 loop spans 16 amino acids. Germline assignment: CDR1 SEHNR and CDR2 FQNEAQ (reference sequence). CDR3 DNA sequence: TGTGCCAGCAGCTTAGACCGCACAGGGGTTGGGGCTGAAGCTTTCTTT. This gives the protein CASSLDRTGVGAEAFF.

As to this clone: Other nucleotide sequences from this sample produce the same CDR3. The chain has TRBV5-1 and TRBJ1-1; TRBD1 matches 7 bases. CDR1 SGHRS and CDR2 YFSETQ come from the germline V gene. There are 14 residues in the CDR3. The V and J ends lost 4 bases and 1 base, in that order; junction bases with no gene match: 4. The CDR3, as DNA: TGCGCCAGCAGCCTCCAGGGGGGGAACACTGAAGCTTTCTTT. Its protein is CASSLQGGNTEAFF.

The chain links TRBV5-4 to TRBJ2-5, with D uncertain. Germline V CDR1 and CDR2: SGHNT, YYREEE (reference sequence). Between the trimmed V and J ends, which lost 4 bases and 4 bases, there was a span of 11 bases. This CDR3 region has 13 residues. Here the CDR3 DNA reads TGTGCCAGCAGCCGGTCGGTCGTAGAGACCCAGTACTTC. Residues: CASSRSVVETQYF. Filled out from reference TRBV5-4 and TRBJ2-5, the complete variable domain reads ETGVTQSPTHLIKTRGQQVTLRCSSQSGHNTVSWYQQALGQGPQFIFQYYREEENGRGNFPPRFSGLQFPNYSSELNVNALELDDSALYLCASSRSVVETQYFGPGTRLLVL.

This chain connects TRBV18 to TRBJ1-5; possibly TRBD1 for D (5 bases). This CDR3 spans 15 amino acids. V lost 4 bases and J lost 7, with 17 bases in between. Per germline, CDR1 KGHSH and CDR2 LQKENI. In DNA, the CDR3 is TGTGCCAGCTCACTAGGACAAACGCCAGGCCAGCCCCAGCATTTT. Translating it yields CASSLGQTPGQPQHF.

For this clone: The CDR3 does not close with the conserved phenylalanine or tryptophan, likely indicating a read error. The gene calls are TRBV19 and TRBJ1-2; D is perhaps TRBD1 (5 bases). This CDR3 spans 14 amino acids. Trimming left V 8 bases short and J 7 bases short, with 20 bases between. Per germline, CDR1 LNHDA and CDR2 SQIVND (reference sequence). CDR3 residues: CASRRGGGPPGYTL. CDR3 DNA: TGTGCCAGTCGACGGGGGGGTGGACCCCCTGGCTACACCCTC.

The CDR3 loop reads CASSATGTDGNTIYF. Written as DNA, the CDR3 is TGCGCCAGCAGCGCTACCGGGACTGATGGAAACACCATATATTTT. The V call is TRBV5-1, the J call TRBJ1-3; tentative D call: TRBD1 (5 bases). Looked up from germline, CDR1 is SGHRS and CDR2 is YFSETQ. The CDR3 is made up of 15 amino acids. Trimming stripped 4 bases from V and 3 bases from J, with 14 bases between.